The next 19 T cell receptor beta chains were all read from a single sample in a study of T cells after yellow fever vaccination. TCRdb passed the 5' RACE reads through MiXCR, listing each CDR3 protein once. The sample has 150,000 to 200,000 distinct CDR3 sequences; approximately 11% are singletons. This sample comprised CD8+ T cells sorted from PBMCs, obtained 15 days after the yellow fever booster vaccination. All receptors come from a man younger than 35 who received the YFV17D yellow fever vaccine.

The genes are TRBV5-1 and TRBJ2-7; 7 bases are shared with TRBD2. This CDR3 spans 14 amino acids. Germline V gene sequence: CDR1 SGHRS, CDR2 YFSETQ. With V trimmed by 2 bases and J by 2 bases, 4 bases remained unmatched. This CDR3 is CASSLGSGAYEQYF. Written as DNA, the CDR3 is TGCGCCAGCAGCTTAGGGAGCGGGGCCTACGAGCAGTACTTC.

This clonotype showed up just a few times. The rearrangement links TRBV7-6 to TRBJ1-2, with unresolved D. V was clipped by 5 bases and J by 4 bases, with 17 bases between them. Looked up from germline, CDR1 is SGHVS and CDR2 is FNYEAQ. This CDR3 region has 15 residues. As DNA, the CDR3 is TGTGCCAGCAGCCCCGCGGAGGGATCGGGCTATGGCTACACCTTC. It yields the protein CASSPAEGSGYGYTF.

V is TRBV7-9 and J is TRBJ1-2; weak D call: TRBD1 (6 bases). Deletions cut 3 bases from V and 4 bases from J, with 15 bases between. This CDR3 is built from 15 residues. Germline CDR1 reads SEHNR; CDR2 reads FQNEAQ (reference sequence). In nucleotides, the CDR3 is TGTGCCAGCAGCTTCGCCGGTGGGGGCACCTATGGCTACACCTTC. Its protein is CASSFAGGGTYGYTF.

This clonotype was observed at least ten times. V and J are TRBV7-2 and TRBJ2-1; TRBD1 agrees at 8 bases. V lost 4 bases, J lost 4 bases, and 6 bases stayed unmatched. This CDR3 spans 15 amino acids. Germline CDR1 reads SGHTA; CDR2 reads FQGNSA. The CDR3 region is CASSSGRGLYNEQFF. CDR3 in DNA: TGTGCCAGCAGCTCAGGCAGGGGGCTTTACAATGAGCAGTTCTTC.

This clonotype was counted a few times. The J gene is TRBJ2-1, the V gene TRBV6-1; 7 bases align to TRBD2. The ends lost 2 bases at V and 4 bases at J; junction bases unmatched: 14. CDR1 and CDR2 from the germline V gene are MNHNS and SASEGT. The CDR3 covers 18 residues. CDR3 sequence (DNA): TGTGCCAGCAGTGAATCCAGCCCTCTAGCGGTACCATACAATGAGCAGTTCTTC. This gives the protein CASSESSPLAVPYNEQFF.

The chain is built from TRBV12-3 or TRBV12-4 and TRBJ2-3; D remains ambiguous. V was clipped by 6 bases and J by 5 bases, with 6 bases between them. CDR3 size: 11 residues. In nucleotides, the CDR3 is TGTGCCAGCAGATTCGGAGATACGCAGTATTTT. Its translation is CASRFGDTQYF.

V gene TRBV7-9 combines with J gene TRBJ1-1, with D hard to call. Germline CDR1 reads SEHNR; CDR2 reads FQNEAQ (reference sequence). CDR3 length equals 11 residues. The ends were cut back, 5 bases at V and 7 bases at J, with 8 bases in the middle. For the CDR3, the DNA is TGTGCCAGCAGCCCCGTGGGTGAAGCTTTCTTT. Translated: CASSPVGEAFF.

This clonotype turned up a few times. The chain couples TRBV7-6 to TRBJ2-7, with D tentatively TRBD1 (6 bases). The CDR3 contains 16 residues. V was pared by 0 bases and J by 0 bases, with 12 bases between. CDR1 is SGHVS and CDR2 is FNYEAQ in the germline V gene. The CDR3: CASSLAADSSSYEQYF. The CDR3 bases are TGTGCCAGCAGCTTAGCTGCGGACAGCAGCTCCTACGAGCAGTACTTC. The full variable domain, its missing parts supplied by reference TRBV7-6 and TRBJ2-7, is GAGVSQSPRYKVTKRGQDVALRCDPISGHVSLYWYRQALGQGPEFLTYFNYEAQQDKSGLPNDRFSAERPEGSISTLTIQRTEQRDSAMYRCASSLAADSSSYEQYFGPGTRLTVT.

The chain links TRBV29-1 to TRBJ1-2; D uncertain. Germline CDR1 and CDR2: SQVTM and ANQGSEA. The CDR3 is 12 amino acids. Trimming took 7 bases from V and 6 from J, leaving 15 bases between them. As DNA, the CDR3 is TGCAGCGACCTAACTGGAGGGCATGGCTACACCTTC. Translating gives CSDLTGGHGYTF. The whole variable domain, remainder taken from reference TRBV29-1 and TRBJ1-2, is SAVISQKPSRDICQRGTSLTIQCQVDSQVTMMFWYRQQPGQSLTLIATANQGSEATYESGFVIDKFPISRPNLTFSTLTVSNMSPEDSSIYLCSDLTGGHGYTFGSGTRLTVV.

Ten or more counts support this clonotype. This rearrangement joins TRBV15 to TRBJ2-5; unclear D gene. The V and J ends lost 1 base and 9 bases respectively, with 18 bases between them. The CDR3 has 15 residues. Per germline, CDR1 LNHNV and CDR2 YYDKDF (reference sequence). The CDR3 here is CATSRVELRQGSQYF. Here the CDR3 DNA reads TGTGCCACCAGCAGAGTCGAACTTCGCCAAGGGTCCCAGTACTTC.

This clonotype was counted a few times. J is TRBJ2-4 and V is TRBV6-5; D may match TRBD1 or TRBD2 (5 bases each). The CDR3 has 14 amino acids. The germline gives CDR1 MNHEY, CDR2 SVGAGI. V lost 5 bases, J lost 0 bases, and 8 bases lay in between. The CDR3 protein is CASSTGLAKNIQYF. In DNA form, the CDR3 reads TGTGCCAGCAGTACGGGGCTAGCCAAAAACATTCAGTACTTC.

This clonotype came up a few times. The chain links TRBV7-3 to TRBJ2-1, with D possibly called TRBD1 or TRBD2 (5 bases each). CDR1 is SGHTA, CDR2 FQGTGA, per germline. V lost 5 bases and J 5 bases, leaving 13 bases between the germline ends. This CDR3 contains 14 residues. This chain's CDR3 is CASSHHGTDNEQFF. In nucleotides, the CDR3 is TGTGCCAGCAGCCATCACGGGACGGACAATGAGCAGTTCTTC.

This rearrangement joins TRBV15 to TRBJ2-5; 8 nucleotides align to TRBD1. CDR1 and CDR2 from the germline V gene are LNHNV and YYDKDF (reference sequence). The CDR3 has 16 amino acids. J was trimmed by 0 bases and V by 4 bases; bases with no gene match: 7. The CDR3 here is CATSTPLTGDQETQYF. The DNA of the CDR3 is TGTGCCACCAGCACTCCACTGACAGGGGACCAAGAGACCCAGTACTTC.

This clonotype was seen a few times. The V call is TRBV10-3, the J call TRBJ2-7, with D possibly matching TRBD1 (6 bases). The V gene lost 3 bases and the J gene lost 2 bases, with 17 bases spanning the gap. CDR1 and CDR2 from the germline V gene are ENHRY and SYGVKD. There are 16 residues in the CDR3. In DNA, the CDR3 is TGTGCCATCAGTGACCAGAGGGGGTACTCACCCTACGAGCAGTACTTC. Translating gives CAISDQRGYSPYEQYF.

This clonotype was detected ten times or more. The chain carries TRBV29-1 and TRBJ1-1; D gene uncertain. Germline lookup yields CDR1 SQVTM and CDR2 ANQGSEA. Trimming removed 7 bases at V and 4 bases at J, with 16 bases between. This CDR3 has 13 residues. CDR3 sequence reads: CSAEGLGATEAFF. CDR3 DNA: TGCAGCGCAGAGGGTCTGGGAGCCACTGAAGCTTTCTTT. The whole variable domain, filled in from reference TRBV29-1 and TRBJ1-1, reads SAVISQKPSRDICQRGTSLTIQCQVDSQVTMMFWYRQQPGQSLTLIATANQGSEATYESGFVIDKFPISRPNLTFSTLTVSNMSPEDSSIYLCSAEGLGATEAFFGQGTRLTVV.

The CDR3 loop is CASSATSSDTQYF. The CDR3 region has the DNA TGTGCCAGCAGCGCGACTAGCTCAGATACGCAGTATTTT. V usage is TRBV9 and J usage is TRBJ2-3, with 7 bases matching TRBD2. Looked up from germline, CDR1 is SGDLS and CDR2 is YYNGEE. CDR3 length: 13 amino acids. V lost 3 bases to trimming and J lost 4 bases; unmatched junction nucleotides: 2.

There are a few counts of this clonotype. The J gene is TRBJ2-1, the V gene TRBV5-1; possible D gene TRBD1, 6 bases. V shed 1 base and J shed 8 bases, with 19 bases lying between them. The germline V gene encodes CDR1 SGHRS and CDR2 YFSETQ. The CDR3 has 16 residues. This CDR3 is CASSLLIGQLVDEQFF. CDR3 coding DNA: TGCGCCAGCAGCTTGTTGATAGGACAGCTGGTCGATGAGCAGTTCTTC.

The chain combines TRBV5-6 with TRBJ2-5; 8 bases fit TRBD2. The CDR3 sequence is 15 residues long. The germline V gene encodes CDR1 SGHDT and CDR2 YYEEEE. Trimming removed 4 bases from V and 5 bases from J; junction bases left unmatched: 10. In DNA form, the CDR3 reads TGTGCCAGCAGCGCCGGGGGGGCCGGGATTGAGACCCAGTACTTC. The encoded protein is CASSAGGAGIETQYF.

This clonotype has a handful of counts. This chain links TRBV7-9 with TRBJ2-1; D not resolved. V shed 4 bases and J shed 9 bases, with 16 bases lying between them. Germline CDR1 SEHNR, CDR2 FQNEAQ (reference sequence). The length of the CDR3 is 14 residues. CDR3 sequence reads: CASSSQNTVGEQFF. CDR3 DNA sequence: TGTGCCAGCAGCTCCCAGAATACTGTAGGTGAGCAGTTCTTC. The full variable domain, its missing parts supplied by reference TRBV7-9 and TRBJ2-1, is DTGVSQNPRHKITKRGQNVTFRCDPISEHNRLYWYRQTLGQGPEFLTYFQNEAQLEKSRLLSDRFSAERPKGSFSTLEIQRTEQGDSAMYLCASSSQNTVGEQFFGPGTRLTVL.